This passage covers 18 T cell receptor beta chains from one sample sequenced in a study of blood T cell repertoires in COVID-19. Only in-frame clones appear in the TCRdb table, and some are missing; sequencing was by immunoSEQ multiplex PCR. The sample has under 150,000 clones, about 80% seen once. Material: peripheral blood. Receptors were obtained from a woman aged 55-70 years with acute or convalescent COVID-19.

The chain has TRBV27 and TRBJ1-5; a possible D gene is TRBD1 (5 bases). Deletions cut 2 bases from V and 4 bases from J, with 12 bases between. The CDR3 is made up of 15 amino acids. CDR1 is MNHEY, CDR2 SMNVEV, per germline (reference sequence). CDR3 sequence (DNA): TGTGCCAGCAGTTTAGAGTGGGGCCCTAATCAGCCCCAGCATTTT. Translated: CASSLEWGPNQPQHF.

V gene TRBV19 combines with J gene TRBJ2-7; TRBD2 aligns across 7 bases. CDR1 is LNHDA and CDR2 is SQIVND in the germline V gene (reference sequence). The CDR3 is 13 residues long. Trimming at V came to 11 bases and at J to 7 bases, leaving 14 bases not matched to a gene. This CDR3 is CAVFLRGLKEQYF. CDR3 in DNA: TGTGCCGTGTTTCTGCGGGGGTTGAAGGAGCAGTACTTC. Full variable domain (rest looked up from reference TRBV19 and TRBJ2-7): DGGITQSPKYLFRKEGQNVTLSCEQNLNHDAMYWYRQDPGQGLRLIYYSQIVNDFQKGDIAEGYSVSREKKESFPLTVTSAQKNPTAFYLCAVFLRGLKEQYFGPGTRLTVT.

The rearrangement joins TRBV28 to TRBJ1-2; D perhaps matches TRBD1 (6 bases). Trimming removed 2 bases at V and 5 bases at J, with 9 bases between. This CDR3 has 13 residues. CDR1 and CDR2 from the germline V gene are MDHEN and SYDVKM. This chain's CDR3 is CASSLTGKYGYTF. The DNA for the CDR3 is TGTGCCAGCAGTTTAACAGGGAAGTATGGCTACACCTTC.

The gene calls are TRBV28 and TRBJ1-3, with TRBD1 matching over 7 bases. From germline, CDR1 is MDHEN and CDR2 SYDVKM. The CDR3 has 16 residues. V shed 6 bases and J 6 bases; nucleotides not matched to a gene: 14. CDR3 protein: CASRRRQGTFENTIYF. CDR3 bases: TGTGCCAGCAGGAGACGACAGGGAACCTTTGAAAACACCATATATTTT.

The genes are TRBV10-3 and TRBJ2-7; 8 bases match TRBD1. The germline CDR1 and CDR2 sequences are ENHRY and SYGVKD. The CDR3 has 14 amino acids. V gave up 2 bases and J gave up 4 bases; unmatched junction bases: 4. For the CDR3, the DNA is TGTGCCATCAGTGAGGGACAGGGTTCGTACGAGCAGTACTTC. It yields the protein CAISEGQGSYEQYF.

V is TRBV28 and J is TRBJ2-2; TRBD2 agrees at 12 bases. V dropped 3 bases and J dropped 4; count of bases not matched to a gene: 6. Looked up from germline, CDR1 is MDHEN and CDR2 is SYDVKM. The CDR3 extends over 17 amino acids. The CDR3 coding sequence is TGTGCCAGCAGTTTGCCACTAGCGGGAGGCACCACCGGGGAGCTGTTTTTT. It translates to CASSLPLAGGTTGELFF.

The chain joins TRBV15 to TRBJ1-2; no reliable D call. The CDR3 loop spans 14 amino acids. In germline, CDR1 is LNHNV, CDR2 YYDKDF (reference sequence). V was shortened by 0 bases and J by 9 bases, with 14 bases between the two germline ends. The CDR3 region is CATSRENAARSYTF. The CDR3 DNA is TGTGCCACCAGCAGAGAGAATGCGGCAAGAAGCTACACCTTC.

The chain joins TRBV5-4 to TRBJ2-7; 8 bases align to TRBD1. The germline V gene encodes CDR1 SGHNT and CDR2 YYREEE (reference sequence). This CDR3 has 14 residues. The V segment lost 5 bases and the J segment 0 bases; nucleotides outside the gene matches: 4. The CDR3 sequence: CASSPGQGSYEQYF. Written as DNA, the CDR3 is TGTGCCAGCAGTCCCGGACAGGGCTCCTACGAGCAGTACTTC.

The chain combines TRBV7-8 with TRBJ2-7; D is perhaps TRBD1 (6 bases). V was trimmed by 5 bases and J by 6 bases, leaving 11 bases between them. The CDR3 length is 12 residues. The germline V gene has CDR1 SGHVS and CDR2 FQNEAQ. In DNA, the CDR3 is TGTGCCAGCAGCATACAGGGTATCGAGCAGTACTTC. Translation: CASSIQGIEQYF. Looking up the rest from reference TRBV7-8 and TRBJ2-7 gives the full variable domain: GAGVSQSPRYKVAKRGQDVALRCDPISGHVSLFWYQQALGQGPEFLTYFQNEAQLDKSGLPSDRFFAERPEGSVSTLKIQRTQQEDSAVYLCASSIQGIEQYFGPGTRLTVT.

In this sample, this clone turned up once. The chain joins TRBV4-2 to TRBJ2-1; D is perhaps TRBD2 (6 bases). The CDR3 totals 15 residues. From germline, CDR1 is LGHNA and CDR2 YNFKEQ. V lost 2 bases and J lost 2, with 10 bases in between. The CDR3 DNA reads as TGTGCCAGCAGCCAATATCCGGGAGCCTACAATGAGCAGTTCTTC. This gives the protein CASSQYPGAYNEQFF.

This clone showed up just once. The genes are TRBV27 and TRBJ2-7; no clear D gene. The CDR3 is made up of 12 amino acids. V shed 2 bases and J shed 5 bases, with 7 bases lying between them. CDR1 is MNHEY and CDR2 is SMNVEV in the germline V gene (reference sequence). CDR3: CASSLANNEQYF. The CDR3 nucleotides read TGTGCCAGCAGTTTAGCCAACAACGAGCAGTACTTC.

The rearrangement links TRBV9 to TRBJ2-7; weak D call: TRBD1 (6 bases). The CDR3 totals 15 residues. Trimming took 0 bases from V and 5 from J, leaving 15 bases between them. Germline CDR1 and CDR2: SGDLS and YYNGEE. CDR3 DNA sequence: TGTGCCAGCAGCGTAGCCCCTACCGAGGGGGACGAGCAGTACTTC. Translated: CASSVAPTEGDEQYF.

CDR3 amino acids: CASSLIADPSYEQYF. CDR3 DNA sequence: TGTGCCAGCAGCTTGATAGCGGACCCCTCCTACGAGCAGTACTTC. V is TRBV5-8 and J is TRBJ2-7; the D gene is possibly TRBD2 (6 bases). The germline V and J ends were trimmed by 1 base and 0 bases, with 11 bases remaining between them. The germline V gene has CDR1 SGHTS and CDR2 YDEGEE. This CDR3 has 15 amino acids.

The rearrangement links TRBV10-2 to TRBJ2-7, with D possibly TRBD1 on 6 matching bases. The V end lost 3 bases, the J end lost 6 bases, and 15 bases lay between the germline ends. Germline CDR1 reads WSHSY; CDR2 reads SAAADI. The CDR3 runs to 14 residues. CDR3 residues: CASSDTGQGREQYF. In DNA form, the CDR3 reads TGCGCCAGCAGTGATACGGGACAAGGCCGCGAGCAGTACTTC.

The rearrangement links TRBV6-2 or TRBV6-3 to TRBJ2-7; 15 bases are shared with TRBD2. With V trimmed by 0 bases and J by 5 bases, 5 bases remained unmatched. The CDR3 consists of 17 residues. Germline CDR1 reads MNHEY; CDR2 reads SVGEGT. The CDR3 spells CASSYSYGTSGRNEQYF. The CDR3 region has the DNA TGTGCCAGCAGTTACTCCTACGGGACTAGCGGGAGGAACGAGCAGTACTTC.

The chain links TRBV27 to TRBJ1-1; tentatively, D is TRBD1 (5 bases). This CDR3 is built from 15 residues. V lost 3 bases and J lost 2, with 13 bases in between. CDR1 is MNHEY and CDR2 is SMNVEV in the germline V gene (reference sequence). CDR3 amino acids: CASSFFADRNTEAFF. For the CDR3, the DNA is TGTGCCAGCAGTTTTTTCGCTGACAGAAACACTGAAGCTTTCTTT.

The chain has TRBV10-3 and TRBJ1-1; 7 nucleotides match TRBD1. The germline CDR1 and CDR2 sequences are ENHRY and SYGVKD. The CDR3 length is 15 residues. V lost 3 bases, J lost 5 bases, and 9 bases stayed unmatched. The CDR3 DNA is TGTGCCATCAGTGAACTACAGGGGAGAGGAACTGAAGCTTTCTTT. Translated: CAISELQGRGTEAFF.

The chain has TRBV14 and TRBJ1-2; TRBD1 matches 7 bases. V trimming: 1 base; J trimming: 10 bases; junction bases outside the gene matches: 12. This CDR3 has 15 residues. CDR1 and CDR2 (germline): SGHDN, FVKESK. CDR3 sequence reads: CASSQVETGNMFYTF. In DNA form, the CDR3 reads TGTGCCAGCAGCCAAGTGGAGACAGGGAATATGTTCTACACCTTC. The variable domain in full, completed from reference TRBV14 and TRBJ1-2, reads EAGVTQFPSHSVIEKGQTVTLRCDPISGHDNLYWYRRVMGKEIKFLLHFVKESKQDESGMPNNRFLAERTGGTYSTLKVQPAELEDSGVYFCASSQVETGNMFYTFGSGTRLTVV.